This is a list of T cell receptor beta chains from one sample in a study of regulatory T cells in long-lasting Graves disease. TCRdb processed the multiplex PCR reads anew with MiXCR; each CDR3 protein has one entry. Of around 500,000 distinct CDR3 sequences detected, 9.5% to 15% appear once; the ten largest clones hold around 9.3%. A further study also used this sample, focusing on T cells in Graves' hyperthyroidism and ophthalmopathy.

This sample comprised peripheral blood mononuclear cells (PBMCs), obtained at new diagnosis, from a patient treated with antithyroid drugs. The receptors derive from a woman under 40 with Graves disease. CDR3s include the opening cysteine and the closing phenylalanine or tryptophan. D genes are given only for firm matches. Clone size is given for some rows only: seen once, a few or many times, or a class if the clone is expanded.

D: -
J: TRBJ1-3
size: -
V: TRBV7-2
DNA: TGTGCCAGCAGCCCGGGACGGAAAGTCTCTGGAAACACCATATATTTT
CDR3: CASSPGRKVSGNTIYF

D: -
J: TRBJ1-5
size: many
V: TRBV28
DNA: TGTGCCAGCGATTATCGACGGAATAGCAATCAGCCCCAGCATTTT
CDR3: CASDYRRNSNQPQHF

D: -
J: TRBJ2-1
size: many
V: TRBV19
DNA: TGTGCCAGTAGTATACTAACAGCGGATTACAATGAGCAGTTCTTC
CDR3: CASSILTADYNEQFF

D: TRBD1
J: TRBJ2-7
size: many
V: TRBV2
DNA: TGTGCCAGCAGTTACCGGACAGGGCAGTACTTC
CDR3: CASSYRTGQYF

D: TRBD1
J: TRBJ2-7
size: many
V: TRBV10-3
DNA: TGTGCCATCAGTGTATCCCGGGACAGCCCTCGGGAGTACTTC
CDR3: CAISVSRDSPREYF

D: -
J: TRBJ1-2
size: many
V: TRBV12-3/TRBV12-4
DNA: TGTGCCAGCAGTTCATGGGGGGACTATGGCTACACCTTC
CDR3: CASSSWGDYGYTF

D: TRBD1
J: TRBJ1-5
size: many
V: TRBV27
DNA: TGTGCCAGCAGTGCAACGGGACAGGGGTACAATCAGCCCCAGCATTTT
CDR3: CASSATGQGYNQPQHF

D: -
J: TRBJ2-3
size: few
V: TRBV4-1
DNA: TGCGCCAGCAGGGGGGTCGGCACAGATACGCAGTATTTT
CDR3: CASRGVGTDTQYF

D: TRBD1
J: TRBJ1-2
size: many
V: TRBV12-3/TRBV12-4
DNA: TGTGCCAGCAGATTGGGGACAGCTTATGGCTACACCTTC
CDR3: CASRLGTAYGYTF

D: -
J: TRBJ1-1
size: many
V: TRBV4-3
DNA: TGCGCCAGCAGCCAAGAGAACACTGAAGCTTTCTTT
CDR3: CASSQENTEAFF

D: -
J: TRBJ1-6
size: many
V: TRBV10-1
DNA: TGCGCCAGCAGCGCCCAGGATCCGGTGGCTTCACCCCTCCACTTT
CDR3: CASSAQDPVASPLHF

D: TRBD1
J: TRBJ2-7
size: many
V: TRBV7-9
DNA: TGTGCCAGCAGCTTAGAGAAAAAAGGGGACAGGTTCTCCTACGAGCAGTACTTC
CDR3: CASSLEKKGDRFSYEQYF

D: -
J: TRBJ2-2
size: many
V: TRBV5-4
DNA: TGTGCCAGCAGCCTGGGGCTAGCTCCCTCCGGGGAGCTGTTTTTT
CDR3: CASSLGLAPSGELFF

D: -
J: TRBJ1-3
size: -
V: TRBV11-2
DNA: TGTGCCAGCAGCCGTACGGCGGCCGATACTGGAAACACCATATATTTT
CDR3: CASSRTAADTGNTIYF

D: TRBD1
J: TRBJ2-1
size: many
V: TRBV18
DNA: TGTGCCAGCAGCCCCGGGACAGGGGGTTACAATGAGCAGTTCTTC
CDR3: CASSPGTGGYNEQFF

D: -
J: TRBJ2-1
size: -
V: TRBV5-1
DNA: TGCGCCAGCAACTTAGGCCAGTCTTACAATGAGCAGTTCTTC
CDR3: CASNLGQSYNEQFF

D: TRBD2
J: TRBJ2-7
size: many
V: TRBV27
DNA: TGTGCCAGCAGTAACATAGGGCGGGAGCTCTACGAGCAGTACTTC
CDR3: CASSNIGRELYEQYF

D: -
J: TRBJ1-5
size: many
V: TRBV30
DNA: TGTGCCTGGAGTGTACAGCTCAATCAGCCCCAGCATTTT
CDR3: CAWSVQLNQPQHF

D: TRBD1
J: TRBJ1-1
size: many
V: TRBV4-3
DNA: TGCGCCAGCAGCCAAGAGAGTAACAGGGGGCGAGACACTGAAGCTTTCTTT
CDR3: CASSQESNRGRDTEAFF

D: -
J: TRBJ1-2
size: many
V: TRBV19
DNA: TGTGCCAGTAGTCCAGGGACGCTTAACTATGGCTACACCTTC
CDR3: CASSPGTLNYGYTF

D: TRBD2
J: TRBJ2-1
size: once
V: TRBV2
DNA: TGTGCCAGCAGTGACGGACTAGCGGGACACCGCTCCTACAATGAGCAGTTCTTC
CDR3: CASSDGLAGHRSYNEQFF

D: -
J: TRBJ2-1
size: many
V: TRBV27
DNA: TGTGCCAGCAGTTTAACTAACTACAATGAGCAGTTCTTC
CDR3: CASSLTNYNEQFF

D: -
J: TRBJ1-1
size: many
V: TRBV6-5
DNA: TGTGCCAGCAGTTACGACAGGATTAAGAACACTGAAGCTTTCTTT
CDR3: CASSYDRIKNTEAFF

D: TRBD1
J: TRBJ1-5
size: many
V: TRBV27
DNA: TGTGCCAGCAGTTCCCACAGGGGCGGTCAGCCCCAGCATTTT
CDR3: CASSSHRGGQPQHF

D: -
J: TRBJ2-1
size: many
V: TRBV12-3/TRBV12-4
DNA: TGTGCCAGCAGTTTGAAGACTTTCGGGAATGAGCAGTTCTTC
CDR3: CASSLKTFGNEQFF

D: TRBD1
J: TRBJ2-5
size: -
V: TRBV2
DNA: TGTGCCAGCAGTGTATGGGGACAGGCTCAAGAGACCCAGTACTTC
CDR3: CASSVWGQAQETQYF

D: TRBD2
J: TRBJ2-7
size: many
V: TRBV28
DNA: TGTGCCAACCGCGGGACTAGCGGGAGGGGCCCTGTCTACGAGCAGTACTTC
CDR3: CANRGTSGRGPVYEQYF

D: -
J: TRBJ1-5
size: many
V: TRBV2
DNA: TGTGCCAGCAGTGAACGTGGGCGTGATCAGCCCCAGCATTTT
CDR3: CASSERGRDQPQHF

D: -
J: TRBJ1-2
size: many
V: TRBV20-1
DNA: TGCAGTTCTCCCCGGGGAAAGAGCACGAACTATGGCTACACCTTC
CDR3: CSSPRGKSTNYGYTF

D: TRBD1
J: TRBJ1-6
size: -
V: TRBV28
DNA: TGTGCCAGCAGTTTATTTACAGGGGGCTCCTATAATTCACCCCTCCACTTT
CDR3: CASSLFTGGSYNSPLHF

D: TRBD2
J: TRBJ2-3
size: -
V: TRBV12-3/TRBV12-4
DNA: TGTGCCGCAGGGAGGGGATACGCAGATACGCAGTATTTT
CDR3: CAAGRGYADTQYF

D: -
J: TRBJ2-7
size: many
V: TRBV6-5
DNA: TGTGCCAGCAGTTACTCACATCCACGCAGGGGTGGGGGATACGAGCAGTACTTC
CDR3: CASSYSHPRRGGGYEQYF

D: TRBD2
J: TRBJ2-1
size: many
V: TRBV6-2/TRBV6-3
DNA: TGTGCCAGCAGTTCTACTACTAGCGGGACTCGGAATGAGCAGTTCTTC
CDR3: CASSSTTSGTRNEQFF

D: -
J: TRBJ1-6
size: many
V: TRBV20-1
DNA: TGCAGTGGTTTGGTTGACAAAAATTCACCCCTCCACTTT
CDR3: CSGLVDKNSPLHF

D: TRBD1
J: TRBJ1-6
size: many
V: TRBV28
DNA: TGTGCCAGCACCTCCGCAGAGGCACAGGGGGCTTCTTCACCCCTCCACTTT
CDR3: CASTSAEAQGASSPLHF

D: TRBD2
J: TRBJ2-1
size: many
V: TRBV27
DNA: TGTGCCACCAGACTAGCGGGCTACAATGAGCAGTTCTTC
CDR3: CATRLAGYNEQFF

D: TRBD1
J: TRBJ1-5
size: -
V: TRBV2
DNA: TGTGCCAGCAGATACACAGGGGGCATAAGGAGCAATCAGCCCCAGCATTTT
CDR3: CASRYTGGIRSNQPQHF

D: -
J: TRBJ2-7
size: -
V: TRBV10-2
DNA: TGCGCCAGCAGCCTCCCGGGGCTAGGTTGGGAGCAGTACTTC
CDR3: CASSLPGLGWEQYF

D: -
J: TRBJ2-2
size: few
V: TRBV7-9
DNA: TGTGCCAGCACTATAATCACCACCGGGGAGCTGTTTTTT
CDR3: CASTIITTGELFF

D: TRBD2
J: TRBJ2-7
size: many
V: TRBV11-2
DNA: TGTGCCAGCAGCTTTCAACTAGCGGGAGGCTCTTATTCCTACGAGCAGTACTTC
CDR3: CASSFQLAGGSYSYEQYF

D: -
J: TRBJ1-2
size: -
V: TRBV5-1
DNA: TGCGCCAGCAGCTTGGAAAGTTGGGAGTTGGATGGCTACACCTTC
CDR3: CASSLESWELDGYTF

D: -
J: TRBJ1-1
size: many
V: TRBV6-1
DNA: TGTGCCAGCAGTCCCGGAGGGTTAGTAACTGAAGCTTTCTTT
CDR3: CASSPGGLVTEAFF

D: TRBD2
J: TRBJ2-7
size: many
V: TRBV2
DNA: TGTGCCAGCATTCTGAGTCGTGGCGGGAGGGATTCCTACGAGCAGTACTTC
CDR3: CASILSRGGRDSYEQYF

D: -
J: TRBJ2-7
size: few
V: TRBV7-9
DNA: TGTGCCAGCAGCTCTCCCCTCTACAACGGGGTTTCCTACGAGCAGTACTTC
CDR3: CASSSPLYNGVSYEQYF

D: -
J: TRBJ1-4
size: many
V: TRBV11-2
DNA: TGTGCCAGCAGCTTAGGACTATTGGCGGGCGCAACTAATGAAAAACTGTTTTTT
CDR3: CASSLGLLAGATNEKLFF

D: TRBD1
J: TRBJ1-6
size: few
V: TRBV6-2/TRBV6-3
DNA: TGTGCCAGCAGTTACTCGGGGACAGGGTCGTTGAGATCACCCCTCCACTTT
CDR3: CASSYSGTGSLRSPLHF

D: TRBD1
J: TRBJ1-5
size: many
V: TRBV15
DNA: TGTGCCACCAGCAGAGATCGGACAGGCGCAAATCAGCCCCAGCATTTT
CDR3: CATSRDRTGANQPQHF